The rows below give T cell receptor beta chains drawn from one sample of a study of T cells in Graves' hyperthyroidism and ophthalmopathy. TCRdb redid the calling of the multiplex PCR reads with MiXCR, one entry per CDR3 protein. The data show approximately 370,000 distinct CDR3 sequences, about a sixth seen once. Specimen: blood. The receptors were gathered from a woman in her 30s with Graves' hyperthyroidism that later progressed to Graves' ophthalmopathy. Each CDR3 is given without its conserved first and last residue. The D gene is left open where the match is weak.

D gene,V gene,CDR3 protein
NA,TRBV28,ASSLWSTAPQETQY
NA,TRBV20-1,SASASISDTQY
NA,TRBV28,ASSPHYYGYT
NA,TRBV13,ASSPPFGTDTQY
NA,TRBV12-3/TRBV12-4,ATYAGTGELF
NA,TRBV20-1,SARIFVGEDYGYT
NA,TRBV18,ASSPSGGTDNEKLF
NA,TRBV7-9,ASSSGTNYGYT
NA,TRBV20-1,SASHSSGYT
NA,TRBV7-9,ASSSFQGRRYGYT
TRBD2,TRBV14,ASSQDLYNGRAVEQY
TRBD1,TRBV3-1,ASSRGQDSGNTIY
NA,TRBV2,ASRTRTAQETQY
NA,TRBV6-1,ASSEGHKGYT
NA,TRBV9,ASSVDVGATEAF
NA,TRBV3-1,ASSPAVITDTQY
TRBD2,TRBV18,ASSSWTSGGSEETQY
TRBD1,TRBV19,ASSIDGTDTLGTGELF
NA,TRBV28,ASSLGNPGNTEAF
NA,TRBV30,AWRFGNTEAF
TRBD2,TRBV18,ASSLGGASGTYSTDTQY
TRBD1,TRBV27,ASSSDRGISGELF
NA,TRBV6-9,ASSSQGQRLPEAF
TRBD2,TRBV20-1,SADLTSPEQF
NA,TRBV10-3,AISASLADRLTYEQY
NA,TRBV10-2,ASSVSAQGPGNTIY
NA,TRBV3-1,ASSQEIGEEQF
TRBD2,TRBV7-8,ASSPSGVGYEQY